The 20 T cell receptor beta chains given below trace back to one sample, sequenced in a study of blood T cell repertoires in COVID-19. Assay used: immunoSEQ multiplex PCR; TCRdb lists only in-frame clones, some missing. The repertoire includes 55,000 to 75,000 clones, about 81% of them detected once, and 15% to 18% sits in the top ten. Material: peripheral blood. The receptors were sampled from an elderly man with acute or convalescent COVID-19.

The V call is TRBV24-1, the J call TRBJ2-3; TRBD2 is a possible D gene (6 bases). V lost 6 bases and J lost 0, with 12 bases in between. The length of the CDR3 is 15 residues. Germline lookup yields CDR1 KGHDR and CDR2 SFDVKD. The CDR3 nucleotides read TGTGCCACCAGTACCTCTAGCGATAGCACAGATACGCAGTATTTT. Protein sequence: CATSTSSDSTDTQYF.

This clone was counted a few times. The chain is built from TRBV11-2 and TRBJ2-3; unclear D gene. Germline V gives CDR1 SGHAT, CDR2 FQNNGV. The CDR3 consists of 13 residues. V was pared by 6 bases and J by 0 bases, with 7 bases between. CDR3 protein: CASRVASTDTQYF. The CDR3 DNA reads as TGTGCCAGCAGGGTAGCCAGCACAGATACGCAGTATTTT.

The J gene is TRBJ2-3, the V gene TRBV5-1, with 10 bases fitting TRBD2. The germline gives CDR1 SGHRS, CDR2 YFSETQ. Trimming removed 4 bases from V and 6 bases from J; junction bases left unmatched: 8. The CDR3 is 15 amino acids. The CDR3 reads CASSLGGTSADTQYF. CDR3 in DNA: TGCGCCAGCAGCCTTGGAGGGACTAGCGCGGATACGCAGTATTTT. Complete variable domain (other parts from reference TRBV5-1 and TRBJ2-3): KAGVTQTPRYLIKTRGQQVTLSCSPISGHRSVSWYQQTPGQGLQFLFEYFSETQRNKGNFPGRFSGRQFSNSRSEMNVSTLELGDSALYLCASSLGGTSADTQYFGPGTRLTVL.

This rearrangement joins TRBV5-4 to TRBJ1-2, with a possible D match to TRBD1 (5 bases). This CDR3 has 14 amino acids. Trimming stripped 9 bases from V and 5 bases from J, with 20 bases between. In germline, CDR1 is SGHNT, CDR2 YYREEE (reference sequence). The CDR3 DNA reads TGTGCCACCTCTACCCAGGGTATCGGATATGGCTACACCTTC. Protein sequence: CATSTQGIGYGYTF.

CDR3 amino acids: CASSKGAGGYTF. CDR3 nucleotides: TGTGCCAGCAGCAAAGGGGCAGGTGGCTACACCTTC. The V call is TRBV21-1, the J call TRBJ1-2; the table assigns TRBD1, which was not confirmed against the DNA. TRBV21-1 counts as a pseudogene. The CDR3 has 12 amino acids.

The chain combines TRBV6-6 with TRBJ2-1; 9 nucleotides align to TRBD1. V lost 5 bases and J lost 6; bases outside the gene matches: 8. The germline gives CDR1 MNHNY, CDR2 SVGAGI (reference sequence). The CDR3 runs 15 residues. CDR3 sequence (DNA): TGTGCCAGCAGTAGCGGGACAGGGTGGCGCAATGAGCAGTTCTTC. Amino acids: CASSSGTGWRNEQFF.

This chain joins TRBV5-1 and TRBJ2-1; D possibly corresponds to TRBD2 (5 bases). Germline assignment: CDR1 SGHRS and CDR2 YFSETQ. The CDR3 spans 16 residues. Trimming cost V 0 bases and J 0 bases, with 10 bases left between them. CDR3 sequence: CASSLGREFSYNEQFF. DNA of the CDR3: TGCGCCAGCAGCTTGGGCCGGGAATTCTCCTACAATGAGCAGTTCTTC.

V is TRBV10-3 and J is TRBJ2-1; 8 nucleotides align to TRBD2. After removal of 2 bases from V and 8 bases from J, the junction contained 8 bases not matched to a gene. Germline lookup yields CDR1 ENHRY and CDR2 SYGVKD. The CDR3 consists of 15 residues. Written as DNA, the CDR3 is TGTGCCATCAGTGAGGGGGCGGGAGGACCCCATGAGCAGTTCTTC. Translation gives CAISEGAGGPHEQFF.

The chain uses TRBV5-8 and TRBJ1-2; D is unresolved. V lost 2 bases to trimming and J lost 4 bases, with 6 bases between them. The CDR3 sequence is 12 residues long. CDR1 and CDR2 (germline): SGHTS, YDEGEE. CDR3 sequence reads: CASSFRSYGYTF. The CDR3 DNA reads TGTGCCAGCAGCTTTCGGAGCTATGGCTACACCTTC.

DNA of the CDR3: TGTGCCAGCAGCCAAGGGCTGAAATATGGCTACACCTTC. It is translated as CASSQGLKYGYTF. The chain is built from TRBV14 and TRBJ1-2; no definite D call. This CDR3 is built from 13 residues. With 1 base removed from V and 5 bases from J, the gap between germline ends came to 8 bases. Germline V CDR1 and CDR2: SGHDN, FVKESK. Looking up the rest from reference TRBV14 and TRBJ1-2 gives the full variable domain: EAGVTQFPSHSVIEKGQTVTLRCDPISGHDNLYWYRRVMGKEIKFLLHFVKESKQDESGMPNNRFLAERTGGTYSTLKVQPAELEDSGVYFCASSQGLKYGYTFGSGTRLTVV.

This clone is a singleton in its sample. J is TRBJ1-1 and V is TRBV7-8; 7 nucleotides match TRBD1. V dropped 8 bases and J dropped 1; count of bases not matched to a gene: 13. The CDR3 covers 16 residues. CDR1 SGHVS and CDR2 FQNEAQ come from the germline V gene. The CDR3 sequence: CASREEGAAGNTEAFF. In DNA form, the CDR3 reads TGTGCCAGCCGCGAGGAGGGGGCGGCCGGGAACACTGAAGCTTTCTTT.

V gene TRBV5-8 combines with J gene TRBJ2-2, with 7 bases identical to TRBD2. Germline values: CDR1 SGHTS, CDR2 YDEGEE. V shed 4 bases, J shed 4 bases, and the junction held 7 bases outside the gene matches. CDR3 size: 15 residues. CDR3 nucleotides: TGTGCCAGCAGCACCGGTTGGGGGGGCACCGGGGAGCTGTTTTTT. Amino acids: CASSTGWGGTGELFF.

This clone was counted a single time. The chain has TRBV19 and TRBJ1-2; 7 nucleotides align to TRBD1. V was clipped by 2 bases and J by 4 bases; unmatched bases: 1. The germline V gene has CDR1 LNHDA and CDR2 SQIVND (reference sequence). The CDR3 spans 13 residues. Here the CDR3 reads CASSINRGYGYTF. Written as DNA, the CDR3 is TGTGCCAGTAGTATAAACAGGGGCTATGGCTACACCTTC.

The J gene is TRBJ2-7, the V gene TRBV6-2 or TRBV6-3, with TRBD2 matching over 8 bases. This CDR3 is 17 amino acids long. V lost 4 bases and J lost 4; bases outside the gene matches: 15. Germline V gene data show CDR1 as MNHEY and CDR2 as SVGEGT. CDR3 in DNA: TGTGCCAGCAGTTGGGGGCAGGGAGCAGCGGGAGTATACGAGCAGTACTTC. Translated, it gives CASSWGQGAAGVYEQYF.

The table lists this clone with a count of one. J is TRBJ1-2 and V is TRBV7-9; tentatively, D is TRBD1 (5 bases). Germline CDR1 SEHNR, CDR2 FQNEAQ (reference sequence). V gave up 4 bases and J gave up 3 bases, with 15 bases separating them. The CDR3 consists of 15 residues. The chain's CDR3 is CASSSYVTEDYGYTF. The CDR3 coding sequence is TGTGCCAGCAGCTCTTACGTGACAGAGGACTATGGCTACACCTTC. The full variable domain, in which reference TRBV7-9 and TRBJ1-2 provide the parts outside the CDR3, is DTGVSQNPRHKITKRGQNVTFRCDPISEHNRLYWYRQTLGQGPEFLTYFQNEAQLEKSRLLSDRFSAERPKGSFSTLEIQRTEQGDSAMYLCASSSYVTEDYGYTFGSGTRLTVV.

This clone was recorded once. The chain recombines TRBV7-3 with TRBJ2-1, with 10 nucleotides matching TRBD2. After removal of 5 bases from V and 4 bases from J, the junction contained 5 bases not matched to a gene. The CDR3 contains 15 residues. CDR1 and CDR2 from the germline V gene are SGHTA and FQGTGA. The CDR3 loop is CASSERGGTYNEQFF. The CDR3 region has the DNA TGTGCCAGCAGCGAGCGGGGGGGTACTTACAATGAGCAGTTCTTC.

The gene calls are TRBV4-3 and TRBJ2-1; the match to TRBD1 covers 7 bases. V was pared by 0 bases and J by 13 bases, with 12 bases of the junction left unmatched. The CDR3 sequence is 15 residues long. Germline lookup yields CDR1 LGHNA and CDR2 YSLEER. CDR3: CASSQDGGVGTVQFF. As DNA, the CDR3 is TGCGCCAGCAGCCAAGATGGCGGTGTGGGGACAGTTCAGTTCTTC.

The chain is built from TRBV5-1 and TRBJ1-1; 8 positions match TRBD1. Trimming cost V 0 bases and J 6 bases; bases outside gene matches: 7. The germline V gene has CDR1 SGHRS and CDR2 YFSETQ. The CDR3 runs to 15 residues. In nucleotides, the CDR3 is TGCGCCAGCAGCTTGGGCGGGACAGGCCTTCCTGAAGCTTTCTTT. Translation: CASSLGGTGLPEAFF.

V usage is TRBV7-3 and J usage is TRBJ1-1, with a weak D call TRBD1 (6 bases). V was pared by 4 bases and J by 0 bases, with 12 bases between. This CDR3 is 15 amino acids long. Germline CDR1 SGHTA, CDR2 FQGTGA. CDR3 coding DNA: TGTGCCAGCAGCTCTTGGACAGAGATGAACACTGAAGCTTTCTTT. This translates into CASSSWTEMNTEAFF.

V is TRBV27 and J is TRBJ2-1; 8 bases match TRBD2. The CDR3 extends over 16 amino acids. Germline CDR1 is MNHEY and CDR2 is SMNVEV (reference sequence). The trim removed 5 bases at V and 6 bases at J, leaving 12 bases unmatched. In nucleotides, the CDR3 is TGTGCCAGCAGTCCCCAGCGGGAGAGGTGGCGCAATGAGCAGTTCTTC. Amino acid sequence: CASSPQRERWRNEQFF.